These 31 T cell receptor beta chains originate from one sample sequenced in a study of cytomegalovirus exposure and HLA in healthy donors. The PCR had 60 Vbeta and 13 Jbeta primers. Generated by immunoSEQ multiplex PCR, the TCRdb table keeps only in-frame clones and is missing some. The data contain around 95,000 clones, about 80% of them singletons. Sequenced: PBMCs. The origin of the receptors is a man aged 30 to 45 in good health and CMV-seropositive.

The chain employs TRBV9 and TRBJ2-3; 7 nucleotides line up with TRBD2. Trimming removed 0 bases from V and 2 bases from J; junction bases left unmatched: 9. This CDR3 is 17 amino acids long. Germline CDR1 SGDLS, CDR2 YYNGEE. DNA for the CDR3: TGTGCCAGCAGCGTAGAAGACCTACTAGCGAACACAGATACGCAGTATTTT. Translation: CASSVEDLLANTDTQYF.

This chain uses TRBV27 with TRBJ1-6, with 9 bases aligning to TRBD1. Germline loops: CDR1 MNHEY, CDR2 SMNVEV (reference sequence). CDR3 size: 16 residues. V was clipped by 4 bases and J by 2 bases; unmatched bases: 3. In DNA, the CDR3 is TGTGCCAGCAGTTCGGACAGGGGCACCTATAATTCACCCCTCCACTTT. Translation: CASSSDRGTYNSPLHF.

V and J are TRBV4-2 and TRBJ2-2, with 11 nucleotides matching TRBD1. The CDR3 has 18 amino acids. Germline trimming cut 1 base from V and 4 bases from J; bases unmatched to any gene: 8. Per the germline V gene, CDR1 is LGHNA and CDR2 is YNFKEQ. The CDR3 sequence: CASSQARTGGAGTGELFF. Here the CDR3 DNA reads TGTGCCAGCAGCCAAGCTAGGACAGGGGGCGCGGGCACCGGGGAGCTGTTTTTT.

The chain combines TRBV7-3 with TRBJ1-2; 9 bases fit TRBD1. CDR1 and CDR2 from the germline V gene are SGHTA and FQGTGA. This CDR3 comprises 16 residues. V lost 5 bases and J lost 4; bases outside the gene matches: 11. This CDR3 is CASSPTPGQGSYGYTF. In nucleotides, the CDR3 is TGTGCCAGCAGCCCTACGCCGGGACAGGGAAGCTATGGCTACACCTTC.

The gene calls are TRBV7-8 and TRBJ1-1, with TRBD1 as a possible D gene (6 bases). This CDR3 contains 14 residues. Per the germline V gene, CDR1 is SGHVS and CDR2 is FQNEAQ. Trimming removed 0 bases at V and 1 base at J, with 6 bases between. The CDR3 DNA reads as TGTGCCAGCAGCTTAGCACAGGGGAACACTGAAGCTTTCTTT. Translation gives CASSLAQGNTEAFF.

V is TRBV7-8 and J is TRBJ2-4, with 8 bases lining up with TRBD1. This CDR3 comprises 16 residues. Germline CDR1 is SGHVS and CDR2 is FQNEAQ. V lost 2 bases to trimming and J lost 0 bases; unmatched junction nucleotides: 3. CDR3 sequence (DNA): TGTGCCAGCAGCTTAAATCAGGGGGCAGCCAAAAACATTCAGTACTTC. Residues: CASSLNQGAAKNIQYF.

The V and J genes are TRBV4-2 and TRBJ1-1; 8 bases fit TRBD1. CDR3 length: 15 amino acids. J was trimmed by 7 bases and V by 3 bases; bases with no gene match: 10. The V gene's germline CDR1 is LGHNA and CDR2 YNFKEQ. CDR3 bases: TGTGCCAGCAGCCAGAACCCGGGACAGGCAGATGAAGCTTTCTTT. Its translation: CASSQNPGQADEAFF.

The V gene is TRBV29-1, the J gene TRBJ1-1; 7 bases are a match to TRBD1. Germline assignment: CDR1 SQVTM and CDR2 ANQGSEA. CDR3 length: 13 amino acids. Unmatched junction bases numbered 7, after V lost 6 bases and J lost 3 bases. This CDR3 is CSVRTTGDTEAFF. CDR3 sequence (DNA): TGCAGCGTCCGAACCACAGGGGACACTGAAGCTTTCTTT.

This clone was seen a handful of times. V usage is TRBV4-1 and J usage is TRBJ2-1; TRBD2 matches 7 bases. Germline V CDR1 and CDR2: MGHRA, YSYEKL. The CDR3 spans 15 residues. Trimming took 4 bases from V and 4 from J; bases not matched to a gene: 7. The DNA for the CDR3 is TGCGCCAGCAGCCTCGGACTAGGGTCATACAATGAGCAGTTCTTC. It codes for CASSLGLGSYNEQFF.

This clone was seen a single time. The junction departs from germline at one end; a sequencing error may be responsible. The rearrangement joins TRBV28 to TRBJ2-3; 13 bases are shared with TRBD2. Per the germline V gene, CDR1 is MDHEN and CDR2 is SYDVKM. The CDR3 spans 16 residues. As DNA, the CDR3 is TGTGCCAGCAGTTTATCCAAAGGACTAGCGGGGGACAGTAAAGATTTT. It translates to CASSLSKGLAGDSKDF.

V and J are TRBV30 and TRBJ1-5; maybe TRBD1 (6 bases). The CDR3 spans 13 residues. Germline-derived CDR1 and CDR2 are GTSNPN and SVGIG (reference sequence). Trimming removed 2 bases from V and 6 bases from J, with 11 bases in between. Here the CDR3 reads CAWSLPGAQPQHF. The CDR3 DNA reads TGTGCCTGGAGTCTCCCAGGGGCTCAGCCCCAGCATTTT. Based on the CDR3 plus reference TRBV30 and TRBJ1-5, the full variable domain is SQTIHQWPATLVQPVGSPLSLECTVEGTSNPNLYWYRQAAGRGLQLLFYSVGIGQISSEVPQNLSASRPQDRQFILSSKKLLLSDSGFYLCAWSLPGAQPQHFGDGTRLSIL.

This clone appeared once. This chain joins TRBV25-1 and TRBJ2-7; 7 nucleotides agree with TRBD1. Germline V gene data show CDR1 as MGHDK and CDR2 as SYGVNS. After removal of 6 bases from V and 0 bases from J, the junction contained 8 bases not matched to a gene. The CDR3 consists of 15 residues. CDR3 residues: CASRREDRRSYEQYF. The DNA for the CDR3 is TGTGCCAGCAGGCGCGAGGACAGGCGCTCCTACGAGCAGTACTTC.

V usage is TRBV7-9 and J usage is TRBJ2-1, with 9 bases lining up with TRBD2. Trimming cost V 6 bases and J 6 bases; bases outside gene matches: 6. The CDR3 runs 14 residues. In germline, CDR1 is SEHNR, CDR2 FQNEAQ (reference sequence). Written as DNA, the CDR3 is TGTGCCAGCAGGCTAGCGGGACCCTCCAATGAGCAGTTCTTC. Translated, it gives CASRLAGPSNEQFF. The complete variable domain, with remaining parts taken from reference TRBV7-9 and TRBJ2-1, reads DTGVSQNPRHKITKRGQNVTFRCDPISEHNRLYWYRQTLGQGPEFLTYFQNEAQLEKSRLLSDRFSAERPKGSFSTLEIQRTEQGDSAMYLCASRLAGPSNEQFFGPGTRLTVL.

The chain joins TRBV10-3 to TRBJ1-6, with TRBD1 matching over 9 bases. Trimming removed 4 bases from V and 7 bases from J; junction bases left unmatched: 2. The V gene's germline CDR1 is ENHRY and CDR2 SYGVKD. The CDR3 runs to 14 residues. The CDR3 DNA reads TGTGCCATCAGTGGCGGACAGGGGAATTCACCCCTCCACTTT. It specifies CAISGGQGNSPLHF.

This clone was seen a few times. Distinct nucleotide sequences in the sample also encode this CDR3. The chain has TRBV11-2 and TRBJ1-2; a possible D gene is TRBD1 (5 bases). There are 15 residues in the CDR3. Trimming took off 0 bases at V and 2 bases at J, with 10 bases between the two ends. Germline assignment: CDR1 SGHAT and CDR2 FQNNGV. The CDR3, as DNA: TGTGCCAGCAGCTTAGAAGGGGCAGCGAACTATGGCTACACCTTC. It codes for CASSLEGAANYGYTF.

The chain has TRBV28 and TRBJ2-1; 7 nucleotides line up with TRBD1. With V trimmed by 8 bases and J by 5 bases, 6 bases remained unmatched. This CDR3 has 13 residues. Germline V gene lookup returns CDR1 MDHEN and CDR2 SYDVKM. CDR3 protein: CASQDRLDNEQFF. Here the CDR3 DNA reads TGTGCCAGCCAGGACAGGCTAGACAATGAGCAGTTCTTC. Full variable domain (missing parts from reference TRBV28 and TRBJ2-1): DVKVTQSSRYLVKRTGEKVFLECVQDMDHENMFWYRQDPGLGLRLIYFSYDVKMKEKGDIPEGYSVSREKKERFSLILESASTNQTSMYLCASQDRLDNEQFFGPGTRLTVL.

The chain recombines TRBV7-2 with TRBJ1-1; possibly TRBD1 for D (5 bases). Germline-derived CDR1 and CDR2 are SGHTA and FQGNSA. Trimming took 0 bases from V and 5 from J, leaving 13 bases between them. CDR3 length equals 15 residues. The CDR3 reads CASSLALWGDTEAFF. The CDR3 DNA reads TGTGCCAGCAGCTTAGCCCTTTGGGGGGATACTGAAGCTTTCTTT.

This clone was counted between two and nine times. This chain connects TRBV1 to TRBJ1-6. TRBV1 constitutes a pseudogene. The CDR3 sequence is 20 residues long. The CDR3 DNA follows: TGCACCAGCAGCCAAGACCCCGGGGGTCCAAACAGCTCCTATAATTCACCCCTCCACTTT. Translating it yields CTSSQDPGGPNSSYNSPLHF.

The CDR3 nucleotides read TGTGCCAGCAGCTTAAACAACCAAGAGACCCAGTACTTC. Protein product: CASSLNNQETQYF. The chain joins TRBV11-3 to TRBJ2-5; no clear D gene. The CDR3 consists of 13 residues. The V and J ends lost 2 bases and 0 bases respectively, with 4 bases between them. Germline V gene lookup returns CDR1 SGHNT and CDR2 YENEEA.

This chain links TRBV2 with TRBJ2-2, with D unresolved. The germline gives CDR1 SNHLY, CDR2 FYNNEI. The V end was cut by 5 bases, the J end by 3 bases, with 4 bases between. The CDR3 is 12 amino acids. CDR3 DNA sequence: TGTGCCAGCAGTATCGACACCGGGGAGCTGTTTTTT. Residues: CASSIDTGELFF.

The J gene is TRBJ2-5, the V gene TRBV13; TRBD1 is a possible D gene (5 bases). In germline, CDR1 is PRHDT, CDR2 FYEKMQ (reference sequence). The germline V and J ends were trimmed by 5 bases and 5 bases, with 12 bases remaining between them. The CDR3 runs to 13 residues. The CDR3 protein is CASSPREGETQYF. The CDR3 DNA reads TGTGCCAGCAGCCCCAGGGAAGGTGAGACCCAGTACTTC.

The CDR3 is CASSRGQGSDTEAFF. Written as DNA, the CDR3 is TGTGCCAGCAGCCGCGGACAGGGGTCCGACACTGAAGCTTTCTTT. The chain is built from TRBV11-3 and TRBJ1-1, with TRBD1 matching over 9 bases. With V trimmed by 5 bases and J by 3 bases, 7 bases remained unmatched. CDR3 length: 15 amino acids. Germline CDR1 reads SGHNT; CDR2 reads YENEEA.

The chain links TRBV5-6 to TRBJ2-1; the match to TRBD2 covers 13 bases. V shed 0 bases, J shed 4 bases, and the junction held 7 bases outside the gene matches. CDR3 length equals 18 residues. In germline, CDR1 is SGHDT, CDR2 YYEEEE. The CDR3 coding sequence is TGTGCCAGCAGCTTGGAAGAACTAGCGGGGGGGCTTTACAATGAGCAGTTCTTC. Amino acid sequence: CASSLEELAGGLYNEQFF.

This clone has a handful of counts. V and J are TRBV28 and TRBJ2-7, with D perhaps matching TRBD2 (6 bases). From germline, CDR1 is MDHEN and CDR2 SYDVKM. CDR3 length: 17 residues. V dropped 6 bases and J dropped 1 base, with 22 bases sitting between them. DNA for the CDR3: TGTGCCAGCAGGGGACTTTTTCGAGGGATTAGTTCCTACGAGCAGTACTTC. Its protein is CASRGLFRGISSYEQYF. Combining the CDR3 with reference TRBV28 and TRBJ2-7 gives the whole variable domain DVKVTQSSRYLVKRTGEKVFLECVQDMDHENMFWYRQDPGLGLRLIYFSYDVKMKEKGDIPEGYSVSREKKERFSLILESASTNQTSMYLCASRGLFRGISSYEQYFGPGTRLTVT.

This chain uses TRBV27 with TRBJ2-7, with TRBD1 matching over 10 bases. This CDR3 is 15 amino acids long. Germline loops: CDR1 MNHEY, CDR2 SMNVEV (reference sequence). V lost 4 bases, J lost 0 bases, and 3 bases stayed unmatched. CDR3 residues: CASSWGTGASYEQYF. The CDR3 DNA reads as TGTGCCAGCAGTTGGGGGACAGGGGCCTCCTACGAGCAGTACTTC.

The rearrangement links TRBV28 to TRBJ1-5, with D perhaps TRBD1 (6 bases). This CDR3 contains 17 residues. In germline, CDR1 is MDHEN, CDR2 SYDVKM. V was clipped by 3 bases and J by 7 bases, with 22 bases between them. The CDR3 region is CASSFYRAGAPRQPQHF. In DNA form, the CDR3 reads TGTGCCAGCAGTTTTTATCGGGCAGGGGCCCCCAGGCAGCCCCAGCATTTT.

This chain joins TRBV5-1 and TRBJ1-6; 7 bases are shared with TRBD1. The CDR3 covers 17 residues. The ends lost 3 bases at V and 0 bases at J; junction bases unmatched: 6. Germline V gives CDR1 SGHRS, CDR2 YFSETQ. The DNA for the CDR3 is TGCGCCAGCAGCTATACGACAGGGCACTCCTATAATTCACCCCTCCACTTT. Translating gives CASSYTTGHSYNSPLHF. Combining the CDR3 with reference TRBV5-1 and TRBJ1-6 gives the whole variable domain KAGVTQTPRYLIKTRGQQVTLSCSPISGHRSVSWYQQTPGQGLQFLFEYFSETQRNKGNFPGRFSGRQFSNSRSEMNVSTLELGDSALYLCASSYTTGHSYNSPLHFGNGTRLTVT.

The chain combines TRBV5-6 with TRBJ1-2; D is unresolved. Germline V gives CDR1 SGHDT, CDR2 YYEEEE. The CDR3 is 13 residues long. Trimming removed 7 bases at V and 5 bases at J, with 15 bases between. CDR3 amino acids: CASVKAAYYGYTF. The CDR3 DNA follows: TGTGCCAGCGTCAAAGCCGCGTATTATGGCTACACCTTC.

The genes are TRBV5-1 and TRBJ2-2; D gene ambiguous. The CDR3 has 14 residues. Germline loops: CDR1 SGHRS, CDR2 YFSETQ. The V and J ends lost 8 bases and 0 bases respectively, with 11 bases between them. DNA for the CDR3: TGCGCCAGTTCCAGGTACTCGAACACCGGGGAGCTGTTTTTT. Translated, it gives CASSRYSNTGELFF. The variable domain in full, with the rest retrieved from reference TRBV5-1 and TRBJ2-2, is KAGVTQTPRYLIKTRGQQVTLSCSPISGHRSVSWYQQTPGQGLQFLFEYFSETQRNKGNFPGRFSGRQFSNSRSEMNVSTLELGDSALYLCASSRYSNTGELFFGEGSRLTVL.

The chain carries TRBV2 and TRBJ2-1, with D tentatively TRBD1 (6 bases). The V end lost 8 bases, the J end lost 9 bases, and 17 bases lay between the germline ends. CDR3 size: 13 residues. Germline CDR1 reads SNHLY; CDR2 reads FYNNEI. The CDR3 reads CASSQEVRGEQFF. The CDR3 DNA reads as TGTGCCAGCTCGCAGGAGGTCAGGGGTGAGCAGTTCTTC.

This clone was observed a few times. The chain is built from TRBV9 and TRBJ1-3; 7 nucleotides align to TRBD1. The ends lost 0 bases at V and 4 bases at J; junction bases unmatched: 1. The CDR3 totals 14 residues. CDR1 and CDR2 (germline): SGDLS, YYNGEE. Here the CDR3 DNA reads TGTGCCAGCAGCGTAGTGGACAGGGGAAACACCATATATTTT. Amino acid sequence: CASSVVDRGNTIYF. Based on the CDR3 plus reference TRBV9 and TRBJ1-3, the full variable domain is DSGVTQTPKHLITATGQRVTLRCSPRSGDLSVYWYQQSLDQGLQFLIQYYNGEERAKGNILERFSAQQFPDLHSELNLSSLELGDSALYFCASSVVDRGNTIYFGEGSWLTVV.